This T cell receptor beta chain derives from a study of blood T cell repertoires in COVID-19. In germline, CDR1 is SNHLY, CDR2 FYNNEI. Germline trimming cut 8 bases from V and 3 bases from J; bases unmatched to any gene: 7. CDR3 size: 13 residues. In assigning cohorts, the study relied on participant-reported clinical history. TCRdb's table, derived via immunoSEQ multiplex PCR, lists solely in-frame clones and lacks some. Of roughly 360,000 clones in the sample, over 75% are singletons; the top ten hold 1% to 1.5%. Sequenced material: PBMCs or T cells enriched from blood (not recorded which). This chain joins TRBV2 and TRBJ2-7, with 7 nucleotides matching TRBD2. The TCR comes from a man younger than 40 who had recovered from COVID-19. In DNA form, the CDR3 reads TGTGCCAGCTCTACGGGGACTAACTACGAGCAGTACTTC. Its protein product is CASSTGTNYEQYF. The full variable domain, in which reference TRBV2 and TRBJ2-7 provide the parts outside the CDR3, is EPEVTQTPSHQVTQMGQEVILRCVPISNHLYFYWYRQILGQKVEFLVSFYNNEISEKSEIFDDQFSVERPDGSNFTLKIRSTKLEDSAMYFCASSTGTNYEQYFGPGTRLTVT.